The 2 T cell receptor beta chains below come from one sample, sequenced in a study of T cell responses to AZD1222 COVID-19 vaccine. Repertoires were generated with immunoSEQ multiplex PCR, while TCRdb's copy carries only in-frame clones and drops some. The repertoire holds 90,000 to 130,000 clones, with 65% to 85% as singletons. Sequencing used peripheral blood, obtained on day 0 of AZD1222 vaccination. These receptors originate from an adult in good health.

The J gene is TRBJ1-2, the V gene TRBV7-5; the table's D gene call, TRBD1, was not cross checked with the DNA. TRBV7-5 is a documented pseudogene. The CDR3 totals 15 residues. The CDR3 protein is CVRPGQGGTNYGYTF. The DNA of the CDR3 is TGTGTCAGACCCGGACAGGGAGGAACTAACTATGGCTACACCTTC.

V usage is TRBV7-8 and J usage is TRBJ2-1; D may be TRBD2 (7 bases). CDR3 size: 17 residues. The germline V gene encodes CDR1 SGHVS and CDR2 FQNEAQ. V was shortened by 6 bases and J by 0 bases, with 18 bases between the two germline ends. The CDR3 sequence: CASRKNRGGRSYNEQFF. DNA for the CDR3: TGTGCCAGCAGGAAAAATAGGGGGGGCCGCTCCTACAATGAGCAGTTCTTC.